This T cell receptor (beta chain) is drawn from a study of blood T cell repertoires in COVID-19. Looking at the study overall: COVID-19 samples collected from the United States, Italy and Spain covered acute and convalescent phases.

How the authors handled the data: Estimation of nucleated cell counts was performed using reference gene primer amplification. TCRdb keeps only in-frame clones here, not all; method: immunoSEQ multiplex PCR. D and trimming were read from the DNA, whereas the V and J calls and clone size are those reported in that table. The sample shows approximately 150,000 clones, 84% of them seen only once. The CDR3 covers 12 residues. V was pared by 1 base and J by 5 bases, with 5 bases between. Sequences were obtained from peripheral blood. The V gene is TRBV12-3 or TRBV12-4, the J gene TRBJ1-2; D ambiguous. This receptor was identified in a man in his sixties with active or convalescent COVID-19. The CDR3 nucleotides read TGTGCCAGCAGTTTAGGGGAGTATGGCTACACCTTC. Protein sequence: CASSLGEYGYTF.